These 11 T cell receptor beta chains originate from one sample sequenced in a study of T cell responses to AZD1222 COVID-19 vaccine. The method was immunoSEQ multiplex PCR; TCRdb's version includes in-frame clones alone and lacks a portion of them. This table has over 150,000 clones, roughly nine tenths appearing once. The specimen comprised peripheral blood, sampled on day 0 of MenACWY control vaccination. These receptors all come from an adult in good health.

The rearrangement links TRBV4-2 to TRBJ1-4; TRBD1 aligns across 7 bases. The CDR3 is 16 residues long. Germline V gene lookup returns CDR1 LGHNA and CDR2 YNFKEQ. Trimming at V came to 3 bases and at J to 5 bases, leaving 9 bases not matched to a gene. The CDR3 spells CASSHATGDANEKLFF. The CDR3 region has the DNA TGTGCCAGCAGCCACGCTACAGGGGACGCGAATGAAAAACTGTTTTTT.

The V call is TRBV7-2, the J call TRBJ1-5, with D possibly being TRBD1 (6 bases). CDR1 and CDR2 from the germline V gene are SGHTA and FQGNSA. The V end lost 2 bases, the J end lost 3 bases, and 11 bases lay between the germline ends. The CDR3 contains 15 residues. This chain's CDR3 is CASSLTDRTNQPQHF. DNA for the CDR3: TGTGCCAGCAGCTTAACAGACAGGACCAATCAGCCCCAGCATTTT. Supplemented by reference TRBV7-2 and TRBJ1-5, the full variable domain reads GAGVSQSPSNKVTEKGKDVELRCDPISGHTALYWYRQSLGQGLEFLIYFQGNSAPDKSGLPSDRFSAERTGGSVSTLTIQRTQQEDSAVYLCASSLTDRTNQPQHFGDGTRLSIL.

V is TRBV30 and J is TRBJ1-2; D gene unclear. This CDR3 is 14 amino acids long. Germline V gene lookup returns CDR1 GTSNPN and CDR2 SVGIG (reference sequence). V dropped 2 bases and J dropped 4 bases, with 14 bases sitting between them. CDR3 nucleotides: TGTGCCTGGAGTTCCCCGGGTTGGCCCTATGGCTACACCTTC. Translated, it gives CAWSSPGWPYGYTF.

This chain links TRBV14 with TRBJ2-7; TRBD2 matches at 9 bases. The CDR3 covers 18 residues. Per the germline V gene, CDR1 is SGHDN and CDR2 is FVKESK. V gave up 1 base and J gave up 7 bases; unmatched junction bases: 17. The chain's CDR3 is CASSQGPRWAGGPDEQYF. The CDR3, as DNA: TGTGCCAGCAGCCAAGGACCCCGCTGGGCGGGAGGGCCGGATGAGCAGTACTTC.

The V and J genes are TRBV7-6 and TRBJ1-6; 7 nucleotides align to TRBD1. CDR1 is SGHVS, CDR2 FNYEAQ, per germline. The J segment lost 8 bases and the V segment lost 3 bases, leaving 7 bases of the junction unmatched. This CDR3 comprises 15 residues. CDR3 DNA sequence: TGTGCCAGCAGCTTGAGCGACAGGGCATATTCACCCCTCCACTTT. Its protein is CASSLSDRAYSPLHF.

Note on this clone: Other DNA sequences in the same sample also yield this CDR3. In nucleotides, the CDR3 is TGTGCCACCAGTGGAGGGAATCAGCCCCAGCATTTT. Translating it yields CATSGGNQPQHF. The gene calls are TRBV24-1 and TRBJ1-5, with D uncertain. The CDR3 is made up of 12 amino acids. Germline lookup yields CDR1 KGHDR and CDR2 SFDVKD. Trimming removed 5 bases from V and 4 bases from J, with 5 bases in between.

The gene calls are TRBV6-5 and TRBJ2-2, with a possible D match to TRBD1 (5 bases). V lost 0 bases, J lost 3 bases, and 11 bases lay in between. Germline V lookup: CDR1 MNHEY, CDR2 SVGAGI. This CDR3 contains 16 residues. The CDR3 DNA follows: TGTGCCAGCAGTTACTCGAATCAGGGTTACACCGGGGAGCTGTTTTTT. This translates into CASSYSNQGYTGELFF.

The V call is TRBV28, the J call TRBJ2-5, with no clear D. The CDR3 consists of 9 residues. With 8 bases removed from V and 7 bases from J, the gap between germline ends came to 5 bases. CDR1 MDHEN and CDR2 SYDVKM come from the germline V gene. DNA for the CDR3: TGTGCCAGCCCCGGGACCCAGTACTTC. This translates into CASPGTQYF.

V is TRBV2 and J is TRBJ2-1; D gene unclear. V was cut by 5 bases and J by 1 base, with 15 bases left in between. The CDR3 loop spans 16 amino acids. Germline CDR1 reads SNHLY; CDR2 reads FYNNEI. The CDR3 DNA is TGTGCCAGCAGTCGAACGCCGGTTGGGTCCTACAATGAGCAGTTCTTC. Amino acid sequence: CASSRTPVGSYNEQFF.

This chain joins TRBV19 and TRBJ1-2; D is perhaps TRBD1 (5 bases). Trimming pared 9 bases from V and 4 bases from J, leaving 21 bases between. CDR3 length: 15 residues. Germline CDR1 LNHDA, CDR2 SQIVND (reference sequence). The CDR3 reads CASRGGAEGSYGYTF. The CDR3 region has the DNA TGTGCCAGCCGGGGAGGGGCAGAGGGGAGCTATGGCTACACCTTC.

The count of this clone is one. The rearrangement uses TRBV5-1 and TRBJ2-2, with a weak D call TRBD2 (6 bases). The CDR3 contains 16 residues. Germline V gene sequence: CDR1 SGHRS, CDR2 YFSETQ. V lost 4 bases and J 1 base, leaving 14 bases between the germline ends. CDR3 sequence (DNA): TGCGCCAGCAGCCCCTTTGGAGGGATGAACACCGGGGAGCTGTTTTTT. Its protein product is CASSPFGGMNTGELFF.